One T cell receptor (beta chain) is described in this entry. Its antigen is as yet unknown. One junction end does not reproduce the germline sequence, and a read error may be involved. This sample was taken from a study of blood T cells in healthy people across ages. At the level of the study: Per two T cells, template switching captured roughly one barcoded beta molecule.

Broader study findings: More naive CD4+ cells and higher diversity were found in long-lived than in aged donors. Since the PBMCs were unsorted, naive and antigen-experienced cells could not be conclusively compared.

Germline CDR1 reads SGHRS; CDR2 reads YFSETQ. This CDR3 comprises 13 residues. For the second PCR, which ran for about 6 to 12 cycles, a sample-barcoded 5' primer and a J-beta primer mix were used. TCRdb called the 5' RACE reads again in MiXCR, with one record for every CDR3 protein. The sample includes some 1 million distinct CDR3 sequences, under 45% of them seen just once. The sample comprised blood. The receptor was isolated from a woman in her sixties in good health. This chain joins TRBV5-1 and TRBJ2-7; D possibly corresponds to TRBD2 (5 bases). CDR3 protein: CAGSPRDLYEQYF. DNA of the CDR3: TGCGCCGGCAGCCCCCGGGATCTCTACGAGCAGTACTTC.